The next 26 T cell receptor beta chains were all read from a single sample in a study of beta chain features in type 1 diabetes. Reverse transcribing all isolated RNA meant expressed TCRB transcripts were sequenced. Assay used: immunoSEQ multiplex PCR; TCRdb lists only in-frame clones, some missing. The sample contains around 140,000 clones, more than 9% of which appear only once. The material sequenced was naive CD4+ T cells from blood. These receptors were collected from a man younger than 30 in good health.

In this sample, this clone turned up a few times. The gene calls are TRBV11-3 and TRBJ2-2; 9 nucleotides match TRBD2. Germline V gives CDR1 SGHNT, CDR2 YENEEA. V lost 5 bases, J lost 9 bases, and 4 bases stayed unmatched. This CDR3 region has 13 residues. CDR3 protein: CASSPAGGRELFF. The CDR3 DNA follows: TGTGCCAGCAGCCCGGCGGGGGGGCGGGAGCTGTTTTTT.

V and J are TRBV30 and TRBJ2-2; TRBD2 aligns across 7 bases. The CDR3 sequence is 15 residues long. CDR1 is GTSNPN and CDR2 is SVGIG in the germline V gene (reference sequence). The V and J ends lost 5 bases and 4 bases, in that order; junction bases with no gene match: 10. The CDR3, as DNA: TGTGCCTGGTGGGATTGGGGGGGACGCACCGGGGAGCTGTTTTTT. Residues: CAWWDWGGRTGELFF.

The V and J genes are TRBV10-3 and TRBJ2-7; 8 bases are shared with TRBD2. With V trimmed by 5 bases and J by 0 bases, 3 bases remained unmatched. This CDR3 region has 14 residues. Germline V lookup: CDR1 ENHRY, CDR2 SYGVKD. The DNA of the CDR3 is TGTGCCATCAGTACGGGGGGGGGCTCCTACGAGCAGTACTTC. Its protein is CAISTGGGSYEQYF.

A few counts support this clone. The chain carries TRBV4-2 and TRBJ1-6; 8 bases map to TRBD1. Germline V gene lookup returns CDR1 LGHNA and CDR2 YNFKEQ. Losses at the gene ends were 0 bases for V and 6 bases for J; bases not matched to a gene: 4. CDR3 length equals 16 residues. CDR3 region: CASSQEPGQVNSPLHF. The CDR3 nucleotides read TGTGCCAGCAGCCAAGAACCGGGACAGGTTAATTCACCCCTCCACTTT.

This clone was counted between two and nine times. V and J are TRBV7-7 and TRBJ2-7; 9 bases align to TRBD1. Losses at the gene ends were 5 bases for V and 5 bases for J; bases not matched to a gene: 4. Per the germline V gene, CDR1 is SSHAT and CDR2 is FNYEAQ (reference sequence). The CDR3 length is 13 residues. This CDR3 is CASSRRTGDEQYF. Here the CDR3 DNA reads TGTGCCAGCAGCCGACGGACAGGGGACGAGCAGTACTTC.

The chain links TRBV15 to TRBJ1-4, with 9 positions matching TRBD1. Trimming cost V 1 base and J 7 bases; bases outside gene matches: 4. In germline, CDR1 is LNHNV, CDR2 YYDKDF (reference sequence). This CDR3 region has 15 residues. In DNA form, the CDR3 reads TGTGCCACCAGCAGAGGACAGGGGGAAGGTGAAAAACTGTTTTTT. Translating it yields CATSRGQGEGEKLFF.

The chain combines TRBV5-5 with TRBJ2-1; 7 bases are shared with TRBD2. The CDR3 spans 14 residues. Germline CDR1 is SGHKS and CDR2 is YYEKEE (reference sequence). J lost 6 bases, V lost 2 bases, and 5 bases had no gene match. CDR3 bases: TGTGCCAGCAGCTTAGCGGGGCGGGTCAATGAGCAGTTCTTC. Its translation is CASSLAGRVNEQFF.

This clone was observed a few times. The chain combines TRBV4-3 with TRBJ2-1; TRBD2 matches at 11 bases. The CDR3 covers 16 residues. V shed 2 bases and J 6 bases; nucleotides not matched to a gene: 6. Germline assignment: CDR1 LGHNA and CDR2 YSLEER. The CDR3 loop is CASSQTGTSGINEQFF. In DNA, the CDR3 is TGCGCCAGCAGCCAAACCGGGACTAGCGGAATCAATGAGCAGTTCTTC.

J is TRBJ1-1 and V is TRBV11-2; no clear D gene. V lost 5 bases to trimming and J lost 1 base, with 11 bases between them. The CDR3 has 14 residues. CDR1 and CDR2 from the germline V gene are SGHAT and FQNNGV. The CDR3 DNA follows: TGTGCCAGCAGCCCTCTTCCAGGGAACACTGAAGCTTTCTTT. Residues: CASSPLPGNTEAFF.

This clone occurred a few times. This chain uses TRBV28 with TRBJ2-2, with TRBD2 matching over 8 bases. Looked up from germline, CDR1 is MDHEN and CDR2 is SYDVKM. The CDR3 totals 15 residues. V shed 6 bases, J shed 5 bases, and the junction held 8 bases outside the gene matches. In DNA form, the CDR3 reads TGTGCCAGCAGGACCGGGGGGGGCCGTACCGGGGAGCTGTTTTTT. Translating gives CASRTGGGRTGELFF.

The V and J genes are TRBV20-1 and TRBJ2-7; D is perhaps TRBD1 (6 bases). CDR1 and CDR2 (germline): DFQATT, SNEGSKA (reference sequence). This CDR3 is 11 amino acids long. Trimming left V 6 bases short and J 6 bases short, with 12 bases between. The CDR3 coding sequence is TGCAGTGCCGAAACAGGGAGCGAGCAGTACTTC. It encodes CSAETGSEQYF.

This clone was observed at least ten times. This rearrangement joins TRBV30 to TRBJ2-7; D call uncertain. This CDR3 is built from 14 residues. CDR1 and CDR2 (germline): GTSNPN, SVGIG (reference sequence). Trimming left V 0 bases short and J 5 bases short, with 14 bases between. The CDR3 loop is CAWSVPGSRHEQYF. The CDR3 bases are TGTGCCTGGAGTGTACCCGGGTCGAGGCACGAGCAGTACTTC.

This clone appeared a few times. V gene TRBV11-2 combines with J gene TRBJ2-1, with D perhaps TRBD1 (6 bases). CDR1 SGHAT and CDR2 FQNNGV come from the germline V gene. V dropped 3 bases and J dropped 9 bases, with 9 bases sitting between them. The CDR3 has 12 amino acids. The CDR3 coding sequence is TGTGCCAGCAGCTTCGTAGGGGGTGAGCAGTTCTTC. As protein: CASSFVGGEQFF.

The chain links TRBV2 to TRBJ1-5, with TRBD1 matching over 9 bases. The CDR3 extends over 14 amino acids. The germline CDR1 and CDR2 sequences are SNHLY and FYNNEI. Losses at the gene ends were 4 bases for V and 6 bases for J; bases not matched to a gene: 4. CDR3 protein: CASSGDRGTQPQHF. For the CDR3, the DNA is TGTGCCAGCAGTGGAGACAGGGGGACTCAGCCCCAGCATTTT. The whole variable domain, filled in from reference TRBV2 and TRBJ1-5, reads EPEVTQTPSHQVTQMGQEVILRCVPISNHLYFYWYRQILGQKVEFLVSFYNNEISEKSEIFDDQFSVERPDGSNFTLKIRSTKLEDSAMYFCASSGDRGTQPQHFGDGTRLSIL.

This clone was seen a few times. The chain links TRBV28 to TRBJ1-2; D gene uncertain. There are 14 residues in the CDR3. The germline V and J ends were trimmed by 2 bases and 4 bases, with 11 bases remaining between them. Germline CDR1 MDHEN, CDR2 SYDVKM. CDR3: CASSLDIGVYGYTF. DNA for the CDR3: TGTGCCAGCAGTTTAGATATCGGGGTCTATGGCTACACCTTC.

Ten or more counts support this clone. The chain links TRBV10-3 to TRBJ1-4; TRBD1 is a possible D gene (6 bases). V lost 6 bases to trimming and J lost 5 bases, with 13 bases between them. Germline values: CDR1 ENHRY, CDR2 SYGVKD. CDR3 length: 14 amino acids. In nucleotides, the CDR3 is TGTGCCATCAGAGACAGGAGCGCCAATGAAAAACTGTTTTTT. The encoded protein is CAIRDRSANEKLFF.

The chain couples TRBV11-2 to TRBJ1-1; D is undetermined. CDR3 size: 12 residues. The V end was cut by 2 bases, the J end by 5 bases, with 6 bases between. Per germline, CDR1 SGHAT and CDR2 FQNNGV. CDR3 sequence: CASSLSETEAFF. CDR3 nucleotides: TGTGCCAGCAGCTTAAGCGAGACTGAAGCTTTCTTT.

This clone was picked up many times. The CDR3 nucleotides read TGTGCCAGCAGCCGCGAAACGGATGGCTACACCTTC. Translating it yields CASSRETDGYTF. The chain recombines TRBV5-6 with TRBJ1-2; D not certain. Per the germline V gene, CDR1 is SGHDT and CDR2 is YYEEEE. Trimming removed 4 bases at V and 6 bases at J, with 10 bases between. The CDR3 loop spans 12 amino acids.

This clone was seen a handful of times. V is TRBV28 and J is TRBJ1-6; the match to TRBD1 covers 7 bases. CDR1 is MDHEN and CDR2 is SYDVKM in the germline V gene. The ends lost 4 bases at V and 6 bases at J; junction bases unmatched: 6. The CDR3 contains 15 residues. The CDR3 DNA is TGTGCCAGCAGTTCCTTGACAGGGAGTAATTCACCCCTCCACTTT. Translated, it gives CASSSLTGSNSPLHF.

The rearrangement uses TRBV7-9 and TRBJ2-5; possible D gene TRBD1, 8 bases. This CDR3 contains 16 residues. CDR1 is SEHNR, CDR2 FQNEAQ, per germline (reference sequence). Deletions cut 4 bases from V and 5 bases from J, with 20 bases between. CDR3 nucleotides: TGTGCCAGCAGCTCCCCAGGGGGCGGGGGCCAGGAGACCCAGTACTTC. Protein sequence: CASSSPGGGGQETQYF. Complete variable domain (other parts from reference TRBV7-9 and TRBJ2-5): DTGVSQNPRHKITKRGQNVTFRCDPISEHNRLYWYRQTLGQGPEFLTYFQNEAQLEKSRLLSDRFSAERPKGSFSTLEIQRTEQGDSAMYLCASSSPGGGGQETQYFGPGTRLLVL.

In its sample, this clone was seen many times. V is TRBV12-5 and J is TRBJ2-3, with D perhaps TRBD1 (5 bases). V lost 3 bases, J lost 2 bases, and 9 bases lay in between. CDR3 length equals 14 residues. CDR1 is LGHNT, CDR2 FRNRAP, per germline. For the CDR3, the DNA is TGTGCTAGTGGTTTTGGCAGGGCCACAGATACGCAGTATTTT. Its protein is CASGFGRATDTQYF.

The V call is TRBV7-8, the J call TRBJ1-6; 8 positions match TRBD1. This CDR3 spans 16 amino acids. V shed 1 base and J 3 bases; nucleotides not matched to a gene: 2. Looked up from germline, CDR1 is SGHVS and CDR2 is FQNEAQ. In nucleotides, the CDR3 is TGTGCCAGCAGCTTAGGGGACAGGCTCTATAATTCACCCCTCCACTTT. Translating gives CASSLGDRLYNSPLHF. Using reference TRBV7-8 and TRBJ1-6 for the parts outside the CDR3, the full variable domain is GAGVSQSPRYKVAKRGQDVALRCDPISGHVSLFWYQQALGQGPEFLTYFQNEAQLDKSGLPSDRFFAERPEGSVSTLKIQRTQQEDSAVYLCASSLGDRLYNSPLHFGNGTRLTVT.

This clone came up a few times. This chain joins TRBV6-6 and TRBJ1-3, with D perhaps TRBD1 (5 bases). The CDR3 length is 15 residues. Trimming shortened V by 6 bases and J by 0 bases, and 12 bases separated the two germline ends. Germline V gives CDR1 MNHNY, CDR2 SVGAGI (reference sequence). CDR3 bases: TGTGCCAGCAGCCTTCGACAGATCTCTGGAAACACCATATATTTT. Its translation is CASSLRQISGNTIYF.

This clone was found many times. The V call is TRBV7-9, the J call TRBJ2-1; TRBD1 might be the D (5 bases). V dropped 5 bases and J dropped 8 bases, with 19 bases sitting between them. The CDR3 is 15 amino acids. Germline V CDR1 and CDR2: SEHNR, FQNEAQ (reference sequence). The CDR3 nucleotides read TGTGCCAGCAGCCGAAATGTCGGGCAGGGCGATGAGCAGTTCTTC. This gives the protein CASSRNVGQGDEQFF.

This clone was observed a few times. The rearrangement uses TRBV2 and TRBJ2-7; the D gene is possibly TRBD2 (6 bases). The germline V and J ends were trimmed by 8 bases and 3 bases, with 20 bases remaining between them. CDR3 length: 15 amino acids. CDR1 is SNHLY, CDR2 FYNNEI, per germline. CDR3 in DNA: TGTGCCAGCGTTGAGGTCCCCCGGGGGTACTACGAGCAGTACTTC. Translating gives CASVEVPRGYYEQYF. Drawing the rest from reference TRBV2 and TRBJ2-7, the complete variable domain is EPEVTQTPSHQVTQMGQEVILRCVPISNHLYFYWYRQILGQKVEFLVSFYNNEISEKSEIFDDQFSVERPDGSNFTLKIRSTKLEDSAMYFCASVEVPRGYYEQYFGPGTRLTVT.

This clone turned up a few times. The chain uses TRBV7-3 and TRBJ2-1; D uncertain. The CDR3 spans 15 residues. V lost 1 base and J lost 0, with 7 bases in between. CDR1 is SGHTA and CDR2 is FQGTGA in the germline V gene. In DNA, the CDR3 is TGTGCCAGCAGCTTAAACAGACACTCCTACAATGAGCAGTTCTTC. Translated, it gives CASSLNRHSYNEQFF.